These 30 T cell receptor beta chains were sequenced from one sample in a study of shared clonotypes between healthy human individuals. The data were produced by immunoSEQ multiplex PCR, yet TCRdb's version contains in-frame clones alone and is incomplete. The top ten hold over 1% of the sample, which has 1,500,000 or so clones, roughly 96% seen once. The sequenced sample consisted of naive CD4+ T cells sorted from blood. Regarding subset: CD45RA+ positively selected. The origin of the receptors is a man aged 25 to 40 in good health.

V and J are TRBV28 and TRBJ1-4; D not resolved. Germline CDR1 reads MDHEN; CDR2 reads SYDVKM. CDR3 length equals 13 residues. V lost 3 bases and J lost 12, with 14 bases in between. The CDR3 sequence is CASSFPPGMQLFF. The CDR3 DNA follows: TGTGCCAGCAGTTTCCCCCCGGGGATGCAACTGTTTTTT.

The chain has TRBV28 and TRBJ2-2; D might be TRBD1 (5 bases). The CDR3 is 16 amino acids. Trimming stripped 5 bases from V and 0 bases from J, with 13 bases between. CDR1 and CDR2 from the germline V gene are MDHEN and SYDVKM. As DNA, the CDR3 is TGTGCCAGCAGTCGACAGATTTTCGCGAACACCGGGGAGCTGTTTTTT. Translating gives CASSRQIFANTGELFF.

This clone was seen only once. Within the sample, other DNA sequences also encode this same CDR3. The gene calls are TRBV30 and TRBJ1-5, with D perhaps matching TRBD1 (5 bases). Trimming took off 2 bases at V and 1 base at J, with 6 bases between the two ends. The CDR3 is 13 residues long. Looked up from germline, CDR1 is GTSNPN and CDR2 is SVGIG (reference sequence). The CDR3 DNA reads as TGTGCCTGGAGTTCAGGGAGCAATCAGCCCCAGCATTTT. Amino acid sequence: CAWSSGSNQPQHF.

V is TRBV27 and J is TRBJ1-3, with 9 bases lining up with TRBD1. This CDR3 spans 17 amino acids. CDR1 is MNHEY and CDR2 is SMNVEV in the germline V gene (reference sequence). V shed 5 bases, J shed 3 bases, and the junction held 11 bases outside the gene matches. The CDR3 protein is CASSLGPGQGGGNTIYF. CDR3 coding DNA: TGTGCCAGCAGTCTGGGACCGGGACAGGGTGGTGGAAACACCATATATTTT.

The chain uses TRBV5-4 and TRBJ1-2, with 9 bases lining up with TRBD1. Unmatched junction bases numbered 4, after V lost 0 bases and J lost 4 bases. The CDR3 length is 15 residues. Germline CDR1 is SGHNT and CDR2 is YYREEE (reference sequence). The CDR3 DNA sequence: TGTGCCAGCAGCTTGGGGGACAGGGACGGCTATGGCTACACCTTC. It codes for CASSLGDRDGYGYTF.

The rearrangement links TRBV4-1 to TRBJ1-2; D gene unclear. The CDR3 length is 12 residues. Germline V CDR1 and CDR2: MGHRA, YSYEKL. V lost 4 bases and J 8 bases, leaving 11 bases between the germline ends. The CDR3 sequence: CASSRMTCGYTF. As DNA, the CDR3 is TGCGCCAGCAGCCGTATGACGTGCGGCTACACCTTC.

V and J are TRBV7-3 and TRBJ2-1, with D perhaps given as TRBD1 or TRBD2 (5 bases each). The germline V and J ends were trimmed by 4 bases and 2 bases, with 18 bases remaining between them. CDR1 and CDR2 (germline): SGHTA, FQGTGA. There are 17 residues in the CDR3. CDR3 sequence reads: CASSSPSRGPAYNEQFF. CDR3 coding DNA: TGTGCCAGCAGCTCTCCCTCGAGGGGTCCAGCCTACAATGAGCAGTTCTTC.

The chain is built from TRBV5-4 and TRBJ2-1; the D gene is possibly TRBD1 (6 bases). The V gene's germline CDR1 is SGHNT and CDR2 YYREEE (reference sequence). The CDR3 is 15 residues long. Trimming took 4 bases from V and 4 from J, leaving 15 bases between them. The CDR3 nucleotides are TGTGCCAGCAGCGGAACATTACAGGGTTACAATGAGCAGTTCTTC. It translates to CASSGTLQGYNEQFF.

The chain employs TRBV11-3 and TRBJ2-3, with 7 positions matching TRBD2. Germline V gene data show CDR1 as SGHNT and CDR2 as YENEEA. CDR3 length: 17 amino acids. With V trimmed by 1 base and J by 0 bases, 7 bases remained unmatched. CDR3 in amino acids: CASSLGGSGTSTDTQYF. CDR3 sequence (DNA): TGTGCCAGCAGCTTAGGAGGGAGCGGGACGAGCACAGATACGCAGTATTTT.

J is TRBJ1-4 and V is TRBV18, with a tentative D call TRBD1 (5 bases). From germline, CDR1 is KGHSH and CDR2 LQKENI. This CDR3 has 13 residues. Trimming stripped 2 bases from V and 7 bases from J, with 8 bases between. Here the CDR3 reads CASSPGTVEKLFF. DNA for the CDR3: TGTGCCAGCTCACCAGGGACTGTTGAAAAACTGTTTTTT.

V is TRBV7-8 and J is TRBJ2-7; D may be TRBD1 (6 bases). Germline V gene data show CDR1 as SGHVS and CDR2 as FQNEAQ. The CDR3 extends over 14 amino acids. V was cut by 3 bases and J by 3 bases, with 12 bases left in between. This CDR3 reads CASSFRQVDYEQYF. In DNA form, the CDR3 reads TGTGCCAGCAGCTTTAGACAGGTAGACTACGAGCAGTACTTC.

The chain couples TRBV4-1 to TRBJ2-3; no clear D. There are 16 residues in the CDR3. From germline, CDR1 is MGHRA and CDR2 YSYEKL. V was pared by 2 bases and J by 0 bases, with 12 bases between. The CDR3 bases are TGCGCCAGCAGCCAAAGGAGCCAGGCAAGCACAGATACGCAGTATTTT. Protein: CASSQRSQASTDTQYF.

In DNA form, the CDR3 reads TGTGCCAGCAGTGACTCTAGCGGGAGGGATTACAATGAGCAGTTCTTC. It encodes CASSDSSGRDYNEQFF. The chain carries TRBV25-1 and TRBJ2-1; 12 bases are a match to TRBD2. Trimming cost V 3 bases and J 4 bases; bases outside gene matches: 4. This CDR3 spans 16 amino acids. Germline-derived CDR1 and CDR2 are MGHDK and SYGVNS.

Worth noting for this clone: The sample holds other DNA sequences that translate to the same CDR3. V gene TRBV5-1 combines with J gene TRBJ2-7, with 10 bases matching TRBD2. This CDR3 has 14 residues. The ends lost 4 bases at V and 0 bases at J; junction bases unmatched: 1. CDR1 is SGHRS, CDR2 YFSETQ, per germline. The CDR3 nucleotides are TGCGCCAGCAGCCCTAGCGGGAGCTCCTACGAGCAGTACTTC. Its protein is CASSPSGSSYEQYF. The whole variable domain, remainder taken from reference TRBV5-1 and TRBJ2-7, is KAGVTQTPRYLIKTRGQQVTLSCSPISGHRSVSWYQQTPGQGLQFLFEYFSETQRNKGNFPGRFSGRQFSNSRSEMNVSTLELGDSALYLCASSPSGSSYEQYFGPGTRLTVT.

The V gene is TRBV6-5, the J gene TRBJ2-1, with 8 bases fitting TRBD1. Germline assignment: CDR1 MNHEY and CDR2 SVGAGI. This CDR3 has 11 amino acids. V lost 6 bases to trimming and J lost 12 bases; unmatched junction nucleotides: 4. For the CDR3, the DNA is TGTGCCAGCAGAGAAACAGGGGGGCAGTTCTTC. Protein: CASRETGGQFF.

The chain combines TRBV2 with TRBJ2-3; 9 bases align to TRBD1. Germline values: CDR1 SNHLY, CDR2 FYNNEI. This CDR3 has 16 residues. V was pared by 1 base and J by 0 bases, with 2 bases of the junction left unmatched. The CDR3 region has the DNA TGTGCCAGCAGTGAAGGGACAGGGGCAAGCACAGATACGCAGTATTTT. Its protein product is CASSEGTGASTDTQYF.

The chain recombines TRBV21-1 with TRBJ2-3; the listed D gene, TRBD2, was not tested against the DNA. TRBV21-1 is termed a pseudogene. The CDR3 sequence is 17 residues long. CDR3 amino acids: CASRRTRQRVFTDTQYF. CDR3 DNA sequence: TGTGCCAGCAGACGTACTAGGCAGCGGGTTTTCACAGATACGCAGTATTTT.

A note on this clone: The same CDR3 can be traced to other DNA sequences in this sample. The chain has TRBV7-2 and TRBJ1-1; 7 nucleotides line up with TRBD1. The CDR3 contains 13 residues. CDR1 and CDR2 from the germline V gene are SGHTA and FQGNSA. V shed 5 bases, J shed 4 bases, and the junction held 4 bases outside the gene matches. The CDR3 DNA sequence: TGTGCCAGCAGCCGACAGGGTGGCACTGAAGCTTTCTTT. Its protein is CASSRQGGTEAFF.

The V gene is TRBV7-6, the J gene TRBJ2-6; no reliable D call. V was shortened by 5 bases and J by 0 bases, with 29 bases between the two germline ends. Germline loops: CDR1 SGHVS, CDR2 FNYEAQ. The CDR3 loop spans 22 amino acids. The CDR3 here is CASSPAVGKSNGLLSGANVLTF. Written as DNA, the CDR3 is TGTGCCAGCAGCCCGGCCGTCGGTAAAAGCAACGGTTTACTCTCTGGGGCCAACGTCCTGACTTTC.

The chain joins TRBV7-2 to TRBJ2-7; perhaps D is TRBD1 or TRBD2 (7 bases each). The V gene's germline CDR1 is SGHTA and CDR2 FQGNSA. The V and J ends lost 1 base and 2 bases respectively, with 15 bases between them. CDR3 length: 16 amino acids. The CDR3 DNA is TGTGCCAGCAGCTTAGAGGGGGCTAGCGGAACCTACGAGCAGTACTTC. Amino acid sequence: CASSLEGASGTYEQYF. The variable domain in full, with the rest retrieved from reference TRBV7-2 and TRBJ2-7, is GAGVSQSPSNKVTEKGKDVELRCDPISGHTALYWYRQSLGQGLEFLIYFQGNSAPDKSGLPSDRFSAERTGGSVSTLTIQRTQQEDSAVYLCASSLEGASGTYEQYFGPGTRLTVT.

This sequence joins TRBV11-2 and TRBJ2-7; 11 nucleotides align to TRBD2. The trim removed 5 bases at V and 4 bases at J, leaving 7 bases unmatched. The germline V gene encodes CDR1 SGHAT and CDR2 FQNNGV. The CDR3 sequence is 15 residues long. The DNA for the CDR3 is TGTGCCAGCAGCACACGACTAGCGGGGCAGTACGAGCAGTACTTC. Translating gives CASSTRLAGQYEQYF.

V is TRBV5-1 and J is TRBJ2-3; D perhaps matches TRBD1 (6 bases). Trimming cost V 7 bases and J 2 bases, with 14 bases left between them. The CDR3 totals 14 residues. Germline V CDR1 and CDR2: SGHRS, YFSETQ. Here the CDR3 reads CASLLGAPTDTQYF. In nucleotides, the CDR3 is TGCGCCAGCCTACTGGGGGCCCCCACAGATACGCAGTATTTT.

This clone is a singleton in its sample. The chain recombines TRBV4-2 with TRBJ2-1; 7 nucleotides match TRBD1. V lost 0 bases and J lost 4; bases outside the gene matches: 3. The CDR3 contains 15 residues. Germline lookup yields CDR1 LGHNA and CDR2 YNFKEQ. The CDR3 is CASSQEPGQYNEQFF. The CDR3 nucleotides are TGTGCCAGCAGCCAAGAGCCGGGACAGTACAATGAGCAGTTCTTC.

This chain connects TRBV9 to TRBJ2-1; 10 bases fit TRBD2. V lost 2 bases to trimming and J lost 6 bases; unmatched junction nucleotides: 5. This CDR3 spans 15 amino acids. CDR1 is SGDLS and CDR2 is YYNGEE in the germline V gene. The CDR3 DNA reads TGTGCCAGCAGCGTCGCTAGCGGGAGAAGCAATGAGCAGTTCTTC. Translated, it gives CASSVASGRSNEQFF.

The gene calls are TRBV18 and TRBJ2-7; unclear D gene. V was trimmed by 3 bases and J by 0 bases, leaving 12 bases between them. Germline lookup yields CDR1 KGHSH and CDR2 LQKENI. The CDR3 totals 15 residues. CDR3 sequence (DNA): TGTGCCAGCTCACCTAGAGGTAGGAGCTCCTACGAGCAGTACTTC. Translated: CASSPRGRSSYEQYF.

V usage is TRBV18 and J usage is TRBJ1-5, with TRBD1 matching over 12 bases. The CDR3 contains 16 residues. V was pared by 6 bases and J by 3 bases, with 6 bases of the junction left unmatched. Per the germline V gene, CDR1 is KGHSH and CDR2 is LQKENI. The CDR3 here is CASSQGQGANNQPQHF. In nucleotides, the CDR3 is TGTGCCAGCTCTCAGGGACAGGGGGCCAACAATCAGCCCCAGCATTTT.

The V and J genes are TRBV6-5 and TRBJ2-5; 9 bases fit TRBD1. Germline CDR1 and CDR2: MNHEY and SVGAGI. J lost 2 bases, V lost 3 bases, and 1 base had no gene match. The CDR3 runs to 14 residues. CDR3 sequence (DNA): TGTGCCAGCAGTTATGGGACAGGGCAAGAGACCCAGTACTTC. Protein sequence: CASSYGTGQETQYF.

The count of this clone is one. The chain has TRBV28 and TRBJ2-7; D uncertain. The V end lost 6 bases, the J end lost 0 bases, and 15 bases lay between the germline ends. Germline CDR1 MDHEN, CDR2 SYDVKM. The CDR3 runs to 15 residues. CDR3 DNA: TGTGCCAGCAGGGACGGCGGCCGGACCTCCTACGAGCAGTACTTC. This translates into CASRDGGRTSYEQYF.

The gene calls are TRBV7-2 and TRBJ1-1; 8 bases align to TRBD1. The CDR3 totals 17 residues. Germline values: CDR1 SGHTA, CDR2 FQGNSA. V shed 1 base and J 5 bases; nucleotides not matched to a gene: 12. The CDR3 DNA is TGTGCCAGCAGCTTAGAGTCTCCGGACAGGGATGGGACTGAAGCTTTCTTT. This translates into CASSLESPDRDGTEAFF.

This chain's CDR3 is CASSLTFREWTNEQFF. CDR3 nucleotides: TGTGCCAGCAGCTTAACGTTCCGGGAGTGGACCAATGAGCAGTTCTTC. This sequence joins TRBV7-3 and TRBJ2-1, with D possibly matching TRBD2 (6 bases). The germline V gene encodes CDR1 SGHTA and CDR2 FQGTGA. The length of the CDR3 is 16 residues. V gave up 0 bases and J gave up 6 bases, with 15 bases separating them.